The 17 T cell receptor beta chains in this list originate from one sample, sequenced in a study of response to subunit inactivated influenza vaccine. TCRdb called the RT-PCR reads again in MiXCR, with one record for every CDR3 protein. The table shows 750,000 to 850,000 distinct CDR3 sequences, with about a fifth occurring only once. The sample consisted of PBMCs from blood, taken approximately 5 days after vaccination. The receptor set was obtained from a man over 45 who received an inactivated influenza vaccine.

On this clonotype: A junction boundary mismatches the germline segment, possibly from a read error. The genes are TRBV9 and TRBJ2-7, with 9 bases matching TRBD1. CDR1 SGDLS and CDR2 YYNGEE come from the germline V gene. The CDR3 totals 15 residues. CDR3 sequence: CASGRGGTGSSEQYF. The CDR3 bases are TGTGCCAGCGGCCGAGGGGGGACAGGGTCCTCCGAGCAGTACTTC.

The gene calls are TRBV7-9 and TRBJ1-4; D unclear. With 5 bases removed from V and 8 bases from J, the gap between germline ends came to 15 bases. Per germline, CDR1 SEHNR and CDR2 FQNEAQ (reference sequence). This CDR3 has 14 residues. The CDR3: CASSRAAEREKLFF. For the CDR3, the DNA is TGTGCCAGCAGCCGAGCCGCTGAGAGGGAAAAACTGTTTTTT.

The chain is built from TRBV20-1 and TRBJ2-4; 10 nucleotides agree with TRBD1. The ends lost 5 bases at V and 1 base at J; junction bases unmatched: 11. CDR1 is DFQATT and CDR2 is SNEGSKA in the germline V gene (reference sequence). The CDR3 consists of 17 residues. CDR3 residues: CSARQGAAGEAKNIQYF. In DNA form, the CDR3 reads TGCAGTGCTCGACAGGGGGCGGCGGGGGAGGCCAAAAACATTCAGTACTTC.

About this clonotype itself: A read error may produce the germline difference seen at one junction end. The chain links TRBV7-3 to TRBJ2-3; TRBD2 agrees at 14 bases. The CDR3 length is 16 residues. Germline CDR1 and CDR2: SGHTA and FQGTGA. CDR3 DNA: TGTGCCATCAGCAAGGGACTAGCGGGAGATTCAGATACGCAGTATTTT. This encodes CAISKGLAGDSDTQYF.

This clonotype has more than one count but fewer than ten. CDR3 region: CASSLAPGLYNYNEQFF. The CDR3 DNA is TGTGCCAGCAGCTTAGCCCCTGGACTGTATAACTACAATGAGCAGTTCTTC. The chain couples TRBV7-6 to TRBJ2-1, with D perhaps matching TRBD2 (5 bases). Germline CDR1 and CDR2: SGHVS and FNYEAQ. The germline V and J ends were trimmed by 0 bases and 3 bases, with 15 bases remaining between them. This CDR3 has 17 amino acids.

This sequence joins TRBV7-2 and TRBJ2-7, with D possibly called TRBD1 or TRBD2 (6 bases each). CDR1 and CDR2 from the germline V gene are SGHTA and FQGNSA. The CDR3 has 12 amino acids. V lost 3 bases, J lost 6 bases, and 9 bases lay in between. The CDR3 nucleotides read TGTGCCAGCAGCTTCCGGGGGCGCGAGCAGTACTTC. It encodes CASSFRGREQYF.

This clonotype has more than one count but fewer than ten. V usage is TRBV27 and J usage is TRBJ1-2; D perhaps matches TRBD1 (6 bases). The V end lost 2 bases, the J end lost 1 base, and 17 bases lay between the germline ends. The germline gives CDR1 MNHEY, CDR2 SMNVEV (reference sequence). The CDR3 length is 17 residues. The CDR3 DNA sequence: TGTGCCAGCAGTTTAGGTGCAGGGGAAGTCGGTAACTATGGCTACACCTTC. Its translation: CASSLGAGEVGNYGYTF.

Only a few counts were recorded for this clonotype. This sequence joins TRBV10-3 and TRBJ2-1; TRBD2 matches 7 bases. V was pared by 1 base and J by 3 bases, with 3 bases of the junction left unmatched. The V gene's germline CDR1 is ENHRY and CDR2 SYGVKD. This CDR3 has 15 residues. The CDR3, as DNA: TGTGCCATCAGTGAGTTTTCTAGCGGCTACAATGAGCAGTTCTTC. It is translated as CAISEFSSGYNEQFF.

The V gene is TRBV6-2 or TRBV6-3, the J gene TRBJ2-7; TRBD1 might be the D (5 bases). The CDR3 contains 13 residues. Germline V gives CDR1 MNHEY, CDR2 SVGEGT. Trimming removed 2 bases at V and 5 bases at J, with 10 bases between. CDR3: CASSYLFRDEQYF. The CDR3 coding sequence is TGTGCCAGCAGTTACCTATTCAGGGACGAGCAGTACTTC.

The sample holds many counts of this clonotype. The gene calls are TRBV10-3 and TRBJ2-3; D remains ambiguous. CDR1 ENHRY and CDR2 SYGVKD come from the germline V gene. Trimming shortened V by 6 bases and J by 2 bases, and 9 bases separated the two germline ends. This CDR3 is 13 amino acids long. CDR3 sequence (DNA): TGTGCCATCAGGGACCGTTCCACAGATACGCAGTATTTT. It specifies CAIRDRSTDTQYF.

The genes are TRBV5-1 and TRBJ1-1, with 10 bases lining up with TRBD1. J gave up 1 base and V 4 bases, and 10 bases lay outside the gene matches. Germline-derived CDR1 and CDR2 are SGHRS and YFSETQ. CDR3 length: 17 residues. CDR3 protein: CASSTTGGYMRNTEAFF. CDR3 DNA: TGCGCCAGCAGCACGACAGGGGGCTACATGAGGAACACTGAAGCTTTCTTT.

There are a few counts of this clonotype. V and J are TRBV5-1 and TRBJ2-7; the match to TRBD1 covers 12 bases. The CDR3 runs to 15 residues. V shed 3 bases and J 5 bases; nucleotides not matched to a gene: 6. The germline CDR1 and CDR2 sequences are SGHRS and YFSETQ. The CDR3 spells CASSSGTGGPHEQYF. The CDR3 coding sequence is TGCGCCAGCAGCTCCGGGACAGGGGGCCCCCACGAGCAGTACTTC.

This rearrangement joins TRBV9 to TRBJ2-5, with 10 bases aligning to TRBD2. J lost 11 bases, V lost 0 bases, and 10 bases had no gene match. Germline CDR1 is SGDLS and CDR2 is YYNGEE. The CDR3 has 15 residues. CDR3 nucleotide sequence: TGTGCCAGCAGCGTAGAGGGGACTAGCGCCGCGGTACAGTACTTC. Its protein product is CASSVEGTSAAVQYF.

This clonotype was recorded a few times. The chain couples TRBV11-2 to TRBJ2-7; 7 bases match TRBD1. Germline-derived CDR1 and CDR2 are SGHAT and FQNNGV. CDR3 size: 17 residues. J lost 2 bases, V lost 5 bases, and 15 bases had no gene match. DNA of the CDR3: TGTGCCAGCAGCCCTGCGACAGGGCTTGGGCCGGCCTACGAGCAGTACTTC. The encoded protein is CASSPATGLGPAYEQYF.

This clonotype came up a few times. The V call is TRBV7-9, the J call TRBJ2-3, with D maybe TRBD1 (6 bases). The CDR3 has 16 residues. Per the germline V gene, CDR1 is SEHNR and CDR2 is FQNEAQ (reference sequence). Trimming removed 1 base at V and 2 bases at J, with 13 bases between. CDR3 in DNA: TGTGCCAGCAGCTTAGGGGGGCGCTCTTTCACAGATACGCAGTATTTT. Its protein product is CASSLGGRSFTDTQYF.

The V gene is TRBV27, the J gene TRBJ2-1, with D perhaps assigned TRBD1 or TRBD2 (5 bases each). V was pared by 3 bases and J by 4 bases, with 13 bases between. The CDR3 covers 15 residues. From germline, CDR1 is MNHEY and CDR2 SMNVEV (reference sequence). For the CDR3, the DNA is TGTGCCAGCAGTTTTTCCCTAGAGGGGTACAATGAGCAGTTCTTC. Translating it yields CASSFSLEGYNEQFF.

CDR3 sequence (DNA): TGTGCCACCAGTGATGCTTACGGGGAGCTGTTTTTT. Translation: CATSDAYGELFF. The rearrangement links TRBV24-1 to TRBJ2-2; unclear D gene. V lost 3 bases and J 7 bases, leaving 5 bases between the germline ends. The CDR3 sequence is 12 residues long. Germline V lookup: CDR1 KGHDR, CDR2 SFDVKD.